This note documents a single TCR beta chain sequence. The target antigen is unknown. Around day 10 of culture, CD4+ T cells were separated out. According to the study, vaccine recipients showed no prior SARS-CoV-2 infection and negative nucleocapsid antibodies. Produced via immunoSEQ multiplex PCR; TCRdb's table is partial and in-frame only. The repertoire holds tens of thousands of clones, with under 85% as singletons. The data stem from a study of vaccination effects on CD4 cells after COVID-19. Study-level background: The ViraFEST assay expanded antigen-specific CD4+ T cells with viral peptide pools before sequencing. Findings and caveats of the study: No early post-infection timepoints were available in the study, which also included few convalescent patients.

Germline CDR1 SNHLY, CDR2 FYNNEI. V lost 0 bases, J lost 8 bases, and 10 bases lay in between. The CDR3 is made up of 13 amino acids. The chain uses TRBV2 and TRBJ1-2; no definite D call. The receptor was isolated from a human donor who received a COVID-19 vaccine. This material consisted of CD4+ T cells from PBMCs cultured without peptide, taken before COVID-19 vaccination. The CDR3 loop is CASSEAGRAGYTF. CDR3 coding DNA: TGTGCCAGCAGTGAAGCAGGGCGGGCAGGCTACACCTTC.